Listed here are 9 T cell receptor beta chains from one sample, sequenced in a study of T-cell reconstitution after alpha-beta-depleted transplantation in children. Preparation of the TCRbeta library involved a method that used unique molecular identifiers. MiXCR, applied by TCRdb to the PCR reads, yields one record per CDR3 protein. The sample has almost 600,000 distinct CDR3 sequences, 25% to 30% seen once. The sequences come from PBMCs, collected before TCRalphabeta/CD19-depleted stem cell transplant. Receptors originate from a boy under three years old with Wiskott-Aldrich syndrome, due to receive a stem cell transplant.

This clonotype was detected ten times or more. The chain employs TRBV12-3 or TRBV12-4 and TRBJ2-1; D is unclear. The CDR3 loop spans 11 amino acids. V was shortened by 3 bases and J by 9 bases, with 6 bases between the two germline ends. CDR3 in DNA: TGTGCCAGCAGTTTGTTTGTTGAGCAGTTCTTC. Translating gives CASSLFVEQFF.

This sequence joins TRBV11-2 and TRBJ2-1, with 7 bases matching TRBD2. The V gene's germline CDR1 is SGHAT and CDR2 FQNNGV. CDR3 length equals 15 residues. The V gene end was trimmed by 6 bases and the J gene end by 4 bases; junction bases not matched to a gene: 9. Here the CDR3 DNA reads TGTGCCAGCAGGACTGGGGGAGGGCGTTACAATGAGCAGTTCTTC. This codes for CASRTGGGRYNEQFF.

J is TRBJ2-5 and V is TRBV7-9; D gene ambiguous. The CDR3 loop spans 15 amino acids. Germline V CDR1 and CDR2: SEHNR, FQNEAQ (reference sequence). V lost 1 base and J 5 bases, leaving 14 bases between the germline ends. The CDR3 DNA sequence: TGTGCCAGCAGCTTAGTGTTAGGAAGGGTTGAGACCCAGTACTTC. It specifies CASSLVLGRVETQYF.

The J gene is TRBJ1-2, the V gene TRBV10-3, with 7 nucleotides matching TRBD1. Looked up from germline, CDR1 is ENHRY and CDR2 is SYGVKD. Germline trimming cut 6 bases from V and 8 bases from J; bases unmatched to any gene: 9. This CDR3 has 13 amino acids. The CDR3: CAIRVGQGDGYTF. CDR3 bases: TGTGCCATCAGGGTGGGGCAGGGGGACGGCTACACCTTC.

Only a few counts were recorded for this clonotype. The genes are TRBV5-1 and TRBJ2-3; 10 bases are shared with TRBD2. This CDR3 contains 17 residues. CDR1 is SGHRS and CDR2 is YFSETQ in the germline V gene. The V gene end was trimmed by 3 bases and the J gene end by 3 bases; junction bases not matched to a gene: 10. CDR3 sequence: CASSYGRAGGPTDTQYF. CDR3 nucleotide sequence: TGCGCCAGCAGCTATGGTCGAGCGGGAGGGCCTACAGATACGCAGTATTTT.

The chain links TRBV18 to TRBJ2-5; D remains ambiguous. The CDR3 is made up of 16 amino acids. Trimming pared 3 bases from V and 0 bases from J, leaving 14 bases between. Germline V CDR1 and CDR2: KGHSH, LQKENI. In DNA, the CDR3 is TGTGCCAGCTCACCCAACAGTTTTCTTTACCAAGAGACCCAGTACTTC. This sequence encodes CASSPNSFLYQETQYF.

V and J are TRBV24-1 and TRBJ1-2; D ambiguous. Germline V lookup: CDR1 KGHDR, CDR2 SFDVKD. This CDR3 has 14 amino acids. V lost 0 bases to trimming and J lost 10 bases, with 14 bases between them. The CDR3 nucleotides read TGTGCCACCAGTGATTTGCGGCAGGATCACCTCTACACCTTC. This codes for CATSDLRQDHLYTF.

Only one count was recorded for this clonotype. This CDR3 is CASSHRLAGSFANTGELFF. CDR3 bases: TGCGCCAGCAGCCACCGACTAGCGGGATCGTTCGCGAACACCGGGGAGCTGTTTTTT. This chain uses TRBV4-1 with TRBJ2-2, with TRBD2 matching 11 bases. J lost 0 bases, V lost 3 bases, and 9 bases had no gene match. CDR3 length equals 19 residues. CDR1 and CDR2 from the germline V gene are MGHRA and YSYEKL.

This clonotype was recorded a few times. The J gene is TRBJ2-5, the V gene TRBV5-1, with TRBD2 identical over 8 bases. CDR1 and CDR2 (germline): SGHRS, YFSETQ. The CDR3 has 14 amino acids. V lost 1 base and J lost 4; bases outside the gene matches: 3. The CDR3 region is CASSLPGGGETQYF. For the CDR3, the DNA is TGCGCCAGCAGCTTGCCCGGGGGGGGAGAGACCCAGTACTTC.